The 4 T cell receptor beta chains below were found in one sample sequenced in a study of T cell clonality in common variable immunodeficiency. This table comes from immunoSEQ multiplex PCR, and its TCRdb copy is limited to in-frame clones, with some not included. Found here are 80,000 or so clones, no singletons; the ten largest cover around 0.82%. The sample comprised peripheral blood mononuclear cells. The source is a person aged 18 to 70 in good health.

In this sample, this clone turned up many times. Coverage ceases 3 residues before the CDR3 finishes, and the germline J gene fills in the end. Other DNA sequences in the sample encode the same CDR3. V usage is TRBV6-2 or TRBV6-3 and J usage is TRBJ1-1; TRBD1 agrees at 10 bases. The CDR3 loop spans 15 amino acids. Germline loops: CDR1 MNHEY, CDR2 SVGEGT. V trimming: 4 bases; J trimming: 1 base; junction bases outside the gene matches: 3. The CDR3 bases that were read are TGTGCCAGCAGTTCTCGGACAGGGGGGAACACTGAA. This translates into CASSSRTGGNTE. The full CDR3 protein is CASSSRTGGNTEAFF.

This clone was seen repeatedly, ten times or more. The read is 3 residues too short to cover the CDR3 end, so that end is filled in from the germline J gene. The chain couples TRBV7-3 to TRBJ2-1; 9 nucleotides match TRBD2. Per the germline V gene, CDR1 is SGHTA and CDR2 is FQGTGA. The ends lost 2 bases at V and 6 bases at J; junction bases unmatched: 8. This CDR3 comprises 16 residues. The CDR3 sequence: CASSLWSSGSRNEQFF. Partial CDR3 DNA: TGTGCCAGCAGCTTATGGAGTAGCGGGAGTCGCAATGAG.

The sample holds many counts of this clone. The CDR3 is cut off 3 residues early in the read; its end comes from the germline J gene. This rearrangement joins TRBV6-2 or TRBV6-3 to TRBJ2-7, with D tentatively TRBD1 (7 bases). The CDR3 runs to 17 residues. Trimming shortened V by 2 bases and J by 1 base, and 18 bases separated the two germline ends. Per the germline V gene, CDR1 is MNHEY and CDR2 is SVGEGT. Here the CDR3 reads CASSYPGDSLKSYEQYF. The part of the CDR3 DNA that was read is TGTGCCAGCAGTTACCCGGGGGACAGCCTAAAATCCTACGAG.

Many counts were recorded for this clone. The read ends 3 residues early relative to the CDR3; the germline J gene fills the gap. The V gene is TRBV5-1, the J gene TRBJ2-7, with a tentative D call TRBD1 (6 bases). The germline V gene has CDR1 SGHRS and CDR2 YFSETQ. The V and J ends lost 8 bases and 3 bases respectively, with 21 bases between them. The CDR3 extends over 15 amino acids. CDR3 bases read: TGCGCCAGTAGACCCGGGACAAATCAGATCTACGAG. This encodes CASRPGTNQIYE. The whole CDR3 reads CASRPGTNQIYEQYF.